This TCR beta chain was recovered during a study of blood T cell repertoires in COVID-19. Participants' own reports of clinical history determined their cohort assignment. Per the study methods: By means of reference gene primer amplification, nucleated cell counts were estimated. Sequencing was performed with immunoSEQ multiplex PCR; in TCRdb, only in-frame clones are kept and a portion is missing. V and J calls and clone size are those listed in that table; D and trimming were worked out from the DNA. The sample yields a few hundred thousand clones, 85% to 90% seen once. Germline lookup yields CDR1 MNHEY and CDR2 SVGAGI. The V end lost 2 bases, the J end lost 5 bases, and 12 bases lay between the germline ends. The CDR3 runs 14 residues.

The V and J genes are TRBV6-5 and TRBJ1-1, with D possibly matching TRBD1 (5 bases). Sequenced: PBMCs or T cells enriched from blood (not recorded which). This sequence originates from a man aged 25-45 years who had recovered from COVID-19. CDR3 in DNA: TGTGCCAGCAGTTACGGGGGGTTGAGGACTGAAGCTTTCTTT. This sequence encodes CASSYGGLRTEAFF.